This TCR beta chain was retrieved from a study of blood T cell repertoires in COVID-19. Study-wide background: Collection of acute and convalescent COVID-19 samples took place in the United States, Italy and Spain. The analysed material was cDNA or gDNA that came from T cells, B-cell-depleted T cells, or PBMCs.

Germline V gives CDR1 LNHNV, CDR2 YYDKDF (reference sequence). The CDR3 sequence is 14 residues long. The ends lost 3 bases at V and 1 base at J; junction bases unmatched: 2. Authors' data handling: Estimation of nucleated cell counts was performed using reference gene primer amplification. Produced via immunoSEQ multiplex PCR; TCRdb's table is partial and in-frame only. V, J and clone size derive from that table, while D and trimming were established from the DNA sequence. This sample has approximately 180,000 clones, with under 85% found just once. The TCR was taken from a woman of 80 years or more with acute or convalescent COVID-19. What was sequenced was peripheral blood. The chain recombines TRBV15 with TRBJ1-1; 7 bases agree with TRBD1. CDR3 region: CATSRGDRNTEAFF. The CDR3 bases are TGTGCCACCAGCAGGGGGGACAGGAACACTGAAGCTTTCTTT.